This T cell receptor beta chain was identified during a study of T cell responses to AZD1222 COVID-19 vaccine. Study results and caveats: CD4 TCRs covered the whole spike, strongest at regions 160-218 and 743-854.

With respect to this clone: Its antigen remains unknown.

Profiling relied on immunoSEQ multiplex PCR, and the TCRdb table lists in-frame clones only, not all of them. The sample has some 100,000 clones; 87% are singletons. This CDR3 has 15 amino acids. The V gene lost 5 bases and the J gene lost 7 bases, with 21 bases spanning the gap. Germline lookup yields CDR1 SGHTS and CDR2 YDEGEE. This clonotype was sampled from an adult in good health. Here the sequenced sample was peripheral blood, taken on day 0 of AZD1222 vaccination. The rearrangement uses TRBV5-8 and TRBJ1-2; a weak D match, TRBD1 (5 bases). The CDR3 sequence is CASRVEWRGWSGYTF. For the CDR3, the DNA is TGTGCCAGCAGGGTTGAGTGGAGGGGATGGAGTGGCTACACCTTC.